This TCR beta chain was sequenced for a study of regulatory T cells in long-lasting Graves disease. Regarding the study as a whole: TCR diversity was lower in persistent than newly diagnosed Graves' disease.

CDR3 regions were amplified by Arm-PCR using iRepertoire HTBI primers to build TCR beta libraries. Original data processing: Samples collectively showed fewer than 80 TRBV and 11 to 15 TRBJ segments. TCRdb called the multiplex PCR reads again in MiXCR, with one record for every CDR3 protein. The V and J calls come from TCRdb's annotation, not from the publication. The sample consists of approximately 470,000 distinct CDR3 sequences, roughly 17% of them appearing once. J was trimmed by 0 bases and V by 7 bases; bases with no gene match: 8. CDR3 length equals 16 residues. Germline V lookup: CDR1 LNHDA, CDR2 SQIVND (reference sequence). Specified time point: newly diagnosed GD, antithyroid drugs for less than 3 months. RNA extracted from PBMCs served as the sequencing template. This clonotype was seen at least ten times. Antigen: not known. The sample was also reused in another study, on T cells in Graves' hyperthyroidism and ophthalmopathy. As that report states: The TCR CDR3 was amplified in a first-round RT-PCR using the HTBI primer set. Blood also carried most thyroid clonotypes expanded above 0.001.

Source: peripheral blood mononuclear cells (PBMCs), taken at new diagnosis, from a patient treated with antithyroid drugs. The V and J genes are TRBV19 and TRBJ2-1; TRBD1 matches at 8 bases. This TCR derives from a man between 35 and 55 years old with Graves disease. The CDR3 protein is CASTSHRGSSYNEQFF. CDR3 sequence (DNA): TGTGCCAGTACTTCCCACAGGGGGAGCTCCTACAATGAGCAGTTCTTC.